This TCR beta chain was found in a study of OX40 agonist ivuxolimab in advanced cancers. The data were produced by immunoSEQ multiplex PCR, yet TCRdb's version contains in-frame clones alone and is incomplete. The sample carries about 58,000 clones, about 88% recorded once. The V end was cut by 5 bases, the J end by 5 bases, with 16 bases between. Germline V gene sequence: CDR1 SEHNR, CDR2 FQNEAQ (reference sequence). The CDR3 totals 14 residues. Sample: CD4+ or CD8+ T cells sorted from blood, taken in a trial of the OX40 agonist ivuxolimab. The genes are TRBV7-9 and TRBJ2-7; TRBD1 might be the D (6 bases). The TCR comes from an adult with an advanced solid tumor such as melanoma, head and neck, liver or kidney cancer. The CDR3 coding sequence is TGTGCCAGCAGCCAGGGGTGGGAGTTGGACGAGCAGTACTTC. As protein: CASSQGWELDEQYF.